This TCR beta chain was captured by sequencing in a study of T-cell reconstitution after alpha-beta-depleted transplantation in children (dated by TCRdb to between 2015 and 2016). Broadly, across the study: Using TCR repertoire profiling, the study followed T-cell immune reconstitution in a quantitative way in children after TCRalphabeta/CD19-depleted allogeneic hematopoietic cell transplantation.

Inclusive of the bounding cysteine and phenylalanine, the CDR3 is 17 residues long. The read is trimmed to its CDR3 DNA, 51 bases read in frame from base 1. V gives up 2 bases and J gives up 5 bases, and the segment between their germline ends measures 19 bases. The germline V gene specifies ENHRY as CDR1 and SYGVKD as CDR2. Libraries were constructed by PCR. TCRdb names Illumina HiSeq 2500 as the instrument used. TCR library preparation used molecular barcoding, with unique molecular identifiers applied to normalize quantification of the TCRbeta repertoire. In-frame beta chains were kept once TCRdb had trimmed the public reads at Q25 with fastp and called clones with MiXCR. One record per CDR3 amino acid sequence lists the most common genes and DNA. This sample holds 640,000 or so distinct CDR3 sequences; around a sixth were observed only once. The ten largest clones add up to 1.1% of the sample. In this sample, this clonotype turned up many times. What this receptor recognizes is not known. Within one base of it there is no much larger clone, and no base qualities were kept.

The TCR originated in a human donor who donated a stem cell graft to a child with acute myeloid leukemia. The sample here was PBMCs from the stem cell graft donor, taken from the stem cell graft. The chain is made from TRBV10-3 and TRBJ2-1; a weak D assignment points to TRBD2 (5 bases agree). The DNA is as follows: TGTGCCATCAGTGAGCGGGCGGGCCGAGGGATCCACAATGAGCAGTTCTTC. This yields the protein CAISERAGRGIHNEQFF.